This is a list of T cell receptor beta chains from one sample in a study of cytomegalovirus exposure and HLA in healthy donors. Profiled with immunoSEQ multiplex PCR; TCRdb holds only in-frame clones, not every one. The sample carries roughly 200,000 clones, roughly nine tenths recorded once. Sequences were obtained from PBMCs. Receptors originate from a man aged 30 to 39 in good health and CMV-seropositive. Both conserved end residues are part of each CDR3. The D gene is left open where the match is weak. Size tells how often a clone was seen (once, few, many) or the class of an expanded clone, and some rows leave it out.

NA	NA	TRBJ2-2	TRBV25-1	TGTGCCAGCCTGAAAACGCTCACCGGGGAGCTGTTTTTT	CASLKTLTGELFF
NA	TRBD2	TRBJ2-2	TRBV27	TGTGCCAGCAGTCAAAGGGCTAGCGGGAGGGTAACCGGGGAGCTGTTTTTT	CASSQRASGRVTGELFF
NA	NA	TRBJ1-4	TRBV6-6	TGTGCCAGCAGTTATAGTGGGACTTTACTGTTTTTT	CASSYSGTLLFF
NA	NA	TRBJ2-1	TRBV20-1	TGCAGTGCTACATCGAGAGAGCAGTTCTTC	CSATSREQFF
NA	NA	TRBJ1-1	TRBV5-1	TGCGCCAGCATGACGACGGTAAACACTGAAGCTTTCTTT	CASMTTVNTEAFF
NA	TRBD2	TRBJ2-2	TRBV29-1	TGCAGCGTTCGCCTAGCGGGTAACTCGAACACCGGGGAGCTGTTTTTT	CSVRLAGNSNTGELFF
NA	TRBD1	TRBJ1-5	TRBV10-3	TGTGCCATCAGTGAGGAAGGAAGGGGGCGCGGCAATCAGCCCCAGCATTTT	CAISEEGRGRGNQPQHF
NA	NA	TRBJ1-1	TRBV10-3	TGTGCCATCAGTGCCGGACAGACTGAAGCTTTCTTT	CAISAGQTEAFF
NA	NA	TRBJ1-5	TRBV15	TGTGCCACCAGCAGAGAGAGGGCTCGGGGTCTGCATCAGCCCCAGCATTTT	CATSRERARGLHQPQHF
NA	NA	TRBJ2-5	TRBV5-1	TGCGCCAGCAGCTCCCAACGGGAGACCCAGTACTTC	CASSSQRETQYF
NA	NA	TRBJ2-7	TRBV20-1	TGCAGTGCTAGGCTAGCCTACGAGCAGTACTTC	CSARLAYEQYF
NA	NA	TRBJ2-5	TRBV20-1	TGCAGCGGGGGAACCCAAGAGACCCAGTACTTC	CSGGTQETQYF
NA	NA	TRBJ2-7	TRBV27	TGTGCCAGCAGTTCTAGTTTCAGCTCCTACGAGCAGTACTTC	CASSSSFSSYEQYF
NA	NA	TRBJ1-1	TRBV5-1	TGCGCCAGCAGCTTGGCGCAGGGCGGGACTGAAGCTTTCTTT	CASSLAQGGTEAFF
NA	NA	TRBJ2-1	TRBV27	TGTGCCACCTCGGGAGACAGGGAATACAATGAGCAGTTCTTC	CATSGDREYNEQFF
NA	NA	TRBJ2-7	TRBV28	TGTGCCAGCAGTTTACAGGTCTCAGGGGCGGACGAGCAGTACTTC	CASSLQVSGADEQYF
NA	TRBD1	TRBJ1-4	TRBV19	TGTGCCAGTAGTATAAGCATCGCGGGACAGGGGGGTGAAAAACTGTTTTTT	CASSISIAGQGGEKLFF
NA	NA	TRBJ2-2	TRBV5-1	TGCGCCAGCGATGATCAGAATACCGGGGAGCTGTTTTTT	CASDDQNTGELFF
NA	NA	TRBJ2-2	TRBV10-3	TGTGCCATCAGTGTGGACTACCTTTCCACCGGGGAGCTGTTTTTT	CAISVDYLSTGELFF
NA	NA	TRBJ2-7	TRBV27	TGTGCCAGCAGTTCTGGGTCCTCCGTATACGAGCAGTACTTC	CASSSGSSVYEQYF
NA	NA	TRBJ2-5	TRBV7-9	TGTGCCAGCAGCTTGACAGATTACCAAGAGACCCAGTACTTC	CASSLTDYQETQYF
NA	NA	TRBJ1-2	TRBV6-5	TGTGCCAGCAGTCGAGACCGTCGGACAGTCTATGGCTACACCTTC	CASSRDRRTVYGYTF
once	NA	TRBJ1-5	TRBV5-1	TGCGCCAGCAGCTTCGGGGGCGATCAGCCCCAGCATTTT	CASSFGGDQPQHF
NA	TRBD2	TRBJ2-5	TRBV5-1	TGCGCCAGCAGCCCGGGACTAGCGGGAGAGACCCAGTACTTC	CASSPGLAGETQYF
NA	TRBD2	TRBJ2-3	TRBV11-3	TGTGCCAGCAGCGCCGGCGGGGGTCAATTTTCTAGCACAGATACGCAGTATTTT	CASSAGGGQFSSTDTQYF
NA	NA	TRBJ1-3	TRBV7-2	TGTGCCAGCAGCTTATGGGGGAACACCATATATTTT	CASSLWGNTIYF
NA	NA	TRBJ2-2	TRBV2	TGTGCCAGCAGTCGCCTACAGTCAGCCGGGGAGCTGTTTTTT	CASSRLQSAGELFF
NA	NA	TRBJ2-1	TRBV5-8	TGTGCCAGCAGCTTGGAAGGACCCTACAATGAGCAGTTCTTC	CASSLEGPYNEQFF
NA	NA	TRBJ1-4	TRBV5-6	TGTGCCAGCAGCTTTCGCCGGGGCCGAAATGAAAAACTGTTTTTT	CASSFRRGRNEKLFF
NA	TRBD2	TRBJ2-1	TRBV4-2	TGTGCCAGCAGCCCCCAGGGAGACGATACTAGCGGGAGGCAGTTCTTC	CASSPQGDDTSGRQFF
NA	NA	TRBJ2-7	TRBV29-1	TGCAGCGTTGAAGAAAACAGGGCCCCCTACGAGCAGTACTTC	CSVEENRAPYEQYF
few	NA	TRBJ2-7	TRBV23-1	TGCGCCAGCAGTCAAACCTCAGGGATCCACGAGCAGTACTTC	CASSQTSGIHEQYF
NA	NA	TRBJ2-5	TRBV28	TGTGCCTCACTAAGTCGGACAAGAGAGGCCCAGTACTTC	CASLSRTREAQYF
NA	NA	TRBJ2-1	TRBV4-1	TGCGCCAGCAGTAGACAGGTGGGAGGATCCTACAATGAGCAGTTCTTC	CASSRQVGGSYNEQFF
NA	NA	TRBJ2-6	TRBV27	TGTGCCAGCAGAAGAGCCCAGACCTCCGGGGCCAACGTCCTGACTTTC	CASRRAQTSGANVLTF
NA	NA	TRBJ2-7	TRBV27	TGTGCCAGCAGTTTACAGGGCGCCTACGAGCAGTACTTC	CASSLQGAYEQYF
NA	NA	TRBJ1-5	TRBV2	TGTGCCAGCAGTGAAGTTCTTGGGCCCAATCAGCCCCAGCATTTT	CASSEVLGPNQPQHF
NA	NA	TRBJ2-5	TRBV6-5	TGTGCCAGCAGTTACGGGAGAACCCAGTACTTC	CASSYGRTQYF
once	NA	TRBJ2-1	TRBV21-1	TGTGCCAGCAGCAAAGCAGGTGTGATGTTCGGACTAGCGGGGGCCCGGGTTTACAATGAGCAGTTCTTC	CASSKAGVMFGLAGARVYNEQFF
NA	NA	TRBJ2-3	TRBV7-2	TGTGCCAGCACCCCGTCCCGTACCACAGATACGCAGTATTTT	CASTPSRTTDTQYF
few	NA	TRBJ2-7	TRBV9	TGTGCCAGCAGCGCTGGTGGCCCCTACGAGCAGTACTTC	CASSAGGPYEQYF
NA	NA	TRBJ1-1	TRBV5-4	TGTGCCAGCAGCTTCGGCAGGAACACTGAAGCTTTCTTT	CASSFGRNTEAFF